This TCR beta chain was recorded in a study of Ad26.COV2.S vaccination and SARS-CoV-2 variants. Noted treatment: roughly 20 received Ad26.COV2.S at low or high dose, single or two shots; five or six received placebo; per-sample allocation not given. On day 63 after the first injection, vaccine and placebo recipients gave samples. The vaccine antigen was prefusion-stabilized Wuhan SARS-CoV-2 spike. Sequenced by immunoSEQ multiplex PCR; TCRdb stores in-frame clones only, minus some. The sample shows about 350,000 clones, roughly 89% of them seen only once. V was pared by 3 bases and J by 10 bases, with 7 bases of the junction left unmatched. The CDR3 runs to 12 residues. Germline V gene lookup returns CDR1 SGHDT and CDR2 YYEEEE.

This material consisted of peripheral blood, taken in a trial of Ad26.COV2.S vaccine versus placebo. The chain employs TRBV5-6 and TRBJ2-7, with 7 bases identical to TRBD1. The origin of this receptor is a person aged 18 to 65 who received the Ad26.COV2.S COVID-19 vaccine or a placebo. CDR3 in amino acids: CASSSGTAHQYF. CDR3 DNA sequence: TGTGCCAGCAGCTCCGGGACAGCGCACCAGTACTTC.